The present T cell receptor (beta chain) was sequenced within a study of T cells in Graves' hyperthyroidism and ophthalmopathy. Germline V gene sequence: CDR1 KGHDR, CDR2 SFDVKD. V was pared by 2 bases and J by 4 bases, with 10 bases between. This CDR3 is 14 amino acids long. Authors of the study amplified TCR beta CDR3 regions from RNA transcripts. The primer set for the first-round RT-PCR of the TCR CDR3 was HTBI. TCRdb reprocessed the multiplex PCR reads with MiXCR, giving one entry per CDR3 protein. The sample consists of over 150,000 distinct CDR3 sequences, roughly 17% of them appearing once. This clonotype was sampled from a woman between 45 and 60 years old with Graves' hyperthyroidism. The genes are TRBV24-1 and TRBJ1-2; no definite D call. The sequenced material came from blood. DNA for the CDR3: TGTGCCACCAGTGATTCGTTGGCCTCCTATGGCTACACCTTC. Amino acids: CATSDSLASYGYTF.